This T cell receptor (beta chain) was identified during a study of cytomegalovirus exposure and HLA in healthy donors. Overall study context: Among around 170 million T cells, an earlier analysis found 117 million unique TCR beta sequences.

The CDR3 is 15 residues long. V was pared by 5 bases and J by 4 bases, with 17 bases between. Germline assignment: CDR1 SGHAT and CDR2 FQDESV (reference sequence). Notes on this clone: The antigen is unknown.

Study outcomes and limitations: Analyses of presence and absence presupposed an approximately uniform sequencing depth across donors.

Primers for the PCR totalled 60 Vbeta and 13 Jbeta. Per the original data handling: In a later analysis, of 84 million or so unique beta chains, about 12 million appeared in at least two donors. Data came from immunoSEQ multiplex PCR; TCRdb stores just in-frame clones and leaves some out. V and J calls plus clone size are reproduced from that table; the DNA served to infer D and trimming. This table holds tens of thousands of clones, 85% to 90% found once. This clonotype was sampled from a woman aged 30 to 39 in good health and CMV-seropositive. V and J are TRBV11-1 and TRBJ1-1, with D possibly being TRBD1 (5 bases). Sequencing was performed on PBMCs. The CDR3 DNA follows: TGTGCCAGCAGCCCCTCTCTTCCGGGGGGCACTGAAGCTTTCTTT. This translates into CASSPSLPGGTEAFF.